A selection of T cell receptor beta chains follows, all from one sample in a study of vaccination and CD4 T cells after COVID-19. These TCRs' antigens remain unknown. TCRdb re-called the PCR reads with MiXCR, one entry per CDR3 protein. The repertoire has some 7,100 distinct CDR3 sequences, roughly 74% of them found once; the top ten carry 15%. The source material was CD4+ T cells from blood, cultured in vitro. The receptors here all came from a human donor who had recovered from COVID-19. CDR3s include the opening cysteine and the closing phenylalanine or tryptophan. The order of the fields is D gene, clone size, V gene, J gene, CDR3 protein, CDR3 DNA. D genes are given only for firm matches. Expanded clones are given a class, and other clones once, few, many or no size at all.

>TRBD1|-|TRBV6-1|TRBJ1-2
CASSPPDRVAGYTF
TGTGCCAGCAGCCCCCCTGACAGGGTGGCAGGCTACACCTTC
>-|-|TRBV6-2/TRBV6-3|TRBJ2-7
CASSYRLTNYEQYF
TGTGCCAGCAGTTACAGGCTAACGAACTACGAGCAGTACTTC
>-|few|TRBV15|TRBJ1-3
CATSRDRGGNTIYF
TGTGCCACCAGCAGAGACAGGGGTGGAAACACCATATATTTT
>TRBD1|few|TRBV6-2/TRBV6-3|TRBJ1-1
CASTSGTGGTGTEAFF
TGTGCCAGCACCTCCGGGACAGGGGGTACTGGGACTGAAGCTTTCTTT
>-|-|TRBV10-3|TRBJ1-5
CAISVGRGTVNQPQHF
TGTGCCATCAGTGTAGGTCGTGGGACCGTTAATCAGCCCCAGCATTTT
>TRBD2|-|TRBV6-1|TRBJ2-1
CASRGQVVGLAGGASYNEQFF
TGTGCCAGCAGGGGCCAGGTCGTCGGCCTAGCGGGGGGGGCGTCCTACAATGAGCAGTTCTTC
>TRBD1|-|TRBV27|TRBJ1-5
CASSPTGDSRGEGDQPQHF
TGTGCCAGCAGCCCAACCGGGGACAGCCGGGGGGAGGGGGATCAGCCCCAGCATTTT
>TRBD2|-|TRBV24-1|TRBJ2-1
CATSDGTSGIKDEQFF
TGTGCCACCAGTGATGGGACTAGCGGGATAAAGGATGAGCAGTTCTTC
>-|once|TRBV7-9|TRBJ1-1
CAIQLKNTEAFF
TGTGCCATCCAATTGAAGAACACTGAAGCTTTCTTT
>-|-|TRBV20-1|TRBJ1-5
CSARDGTHNQPQHF
TGCAGTGCTAGAGACGGGACTCATAATCAGCCCCAGCATTTT
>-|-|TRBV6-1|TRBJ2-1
CASSQRGALDEQFF
TGTGCCAGCAGCCAGAGAGGGGCATTGGATGAGCAGTTCTTC
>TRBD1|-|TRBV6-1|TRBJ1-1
CASSSDRGWNNTEAFF
TGTGCCAGCAGCTCTGACAGGGGTTGGAATAACACTGAAGCTTTCTTT
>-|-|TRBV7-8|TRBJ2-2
CASSFVGGPSTGELFF
TGTGCCAGCAGCTTCGTTGGAGGTCCGAGCACCGGGGAGCTGTTTTTT
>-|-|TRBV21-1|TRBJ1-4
CASSSPLGTNEKLFF
TGTGCCAGCAGCTCTCCACTTGGGACTAATGAAAAACTGTTTTTT
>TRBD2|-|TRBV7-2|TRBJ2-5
CASSSAGGFGTQYF
TGTGCCAGCAGCTCAGCGGGAGGGTTTGGGACCCAGTACTTC
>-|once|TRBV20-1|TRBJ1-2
CSARPVGQPQGGYTF
TGCAGTGCTAGACCCGTCGGTCAGCCCCAGGGTGGCTACACCTTC
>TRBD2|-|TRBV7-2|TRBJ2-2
CASSLAFAGRAGELFF
TGTGCCAGCAGCTTAGCGTTCGCCGGGAGGGCCGGGGAGCTGTTTTTT
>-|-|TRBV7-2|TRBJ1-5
CASSRWTDSNQPQHF
TGTGCCAGCAGCAGGTGGACAGATAGCAATCAGCCCCAGCATTTT
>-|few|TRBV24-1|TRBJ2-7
CATAQAGTYEQYF
TGTGCCACCGCACAAGCCGGTACCTACGAGCAGTACTTC
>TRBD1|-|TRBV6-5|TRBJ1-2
CASSYSNRGDYGYTF
TGTGCCAGCAGTTACTCAAACAGGGGCGACTATGGCTACACCTTC
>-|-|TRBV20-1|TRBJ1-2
CSARDRRDPNYGYTF
TGCAGTGCTAGAGATCGAAGGGATCCTAACTATGGCTACACCTTC
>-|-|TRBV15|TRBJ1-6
CATSRADSPLHF
TGTGCCACCAGCAGAGCGGATTCACCCCTCCACTTT
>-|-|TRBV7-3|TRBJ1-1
CASSLIGGGLNTEAFF
TGTGCCAGCAGCTTAATAGGAGGGGGGTTGAACACTGAAGCTTTCTTT
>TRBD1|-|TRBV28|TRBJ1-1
CASSLGGTGGGAFF
TGTGCCAGCAGTTTGGGAGGGACAGGCGGTGGAGCTTTCTTT
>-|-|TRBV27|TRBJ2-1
CASSLSFGVGEQFF
TGTGCCAGCAGTTTATCGTTCGGGGTTGGCGAGCAGTTCTTC
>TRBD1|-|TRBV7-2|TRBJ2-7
CASSFGQGYEQYF
TGTGCCAGCAGCTTCGGACAGGGCTACGAGCAGTACTTC
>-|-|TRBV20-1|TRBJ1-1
CSARDRGGQNTEAFF
TGCAGTGCTAGAGATCGGGGGGGTCAAAACACTGAAGCTTTCTTT
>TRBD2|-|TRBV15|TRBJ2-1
CATSAPERERFF
TGTGCCACCAGCGCCCCCGAGCGGGAGAGGTTCTTC
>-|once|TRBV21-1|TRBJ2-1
CASVLHGTSGSRVKFF
TGTGCCAGCGTCCTCCACGGGACTAGCGGGAGCAGGGTTAAGTTCTTC
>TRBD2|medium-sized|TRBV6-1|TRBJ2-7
CASSVLSGRSAYEQYF
TGTGCCAGCAGTGTACTTAGCGGGAGAAGCGCCTACGAGCAGTACTTC
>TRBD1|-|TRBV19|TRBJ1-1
CATRNPGQGARVTEAFF
TGTGCCACCCGGAACCCGGGACAGGGGGCCCGGGTCACTGAAGCTTTCTTT
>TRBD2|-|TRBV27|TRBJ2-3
CASNAGGISTDTQYF
TGTGCCAGCAACGCGGGAGGCATTAGCACAGATACGCAGTATTTT
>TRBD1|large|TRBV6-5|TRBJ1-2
CASNYRDRGPYGYTF
TGTGCCAGCAATTACCGGGACAGGGGTCCCTATGGCTACACCTTC
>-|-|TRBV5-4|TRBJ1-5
CASSFTNQPQHF
TGTGCCAGCAGCTTCACCAATCAGCCCCAGCATTTT
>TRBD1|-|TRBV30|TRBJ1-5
CAWSRQGNQPQHF
TGTGCCTGGAGTCGACAGGGTAATCAGCCCCAGCATTTT
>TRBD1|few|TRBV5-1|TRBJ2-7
CASSSGQGAYEQYF
TGCGCCAGCAGCTCCGGACAGGGGGCCTACGAGCAGTACTTC
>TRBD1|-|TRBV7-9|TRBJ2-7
CASKIRDSTYEQYF
TGTGCCAGCAAGATCCGGGACAGCACCTACGAGCAGTACTTC
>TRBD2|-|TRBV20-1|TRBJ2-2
CSARGLAGEGLFF
TGCAGTGCTCGGGGACTAGCGGGAGAGGGGCTGTTTTTT
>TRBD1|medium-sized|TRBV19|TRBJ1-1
CASSIGRKGAATEAFF
TGTGCCAGTAGTATAGGACGAAAGGGGGCGGCCACTGAAGCTTTCTTT
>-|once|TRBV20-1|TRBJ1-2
CSATGAAPSFGYTF
TGCAGTGCCACTGGGGCGGCCCCCTCGTTTGGCTACACCTTC
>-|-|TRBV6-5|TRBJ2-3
CASSYGGGSGTDTQYF
TGTGCCAGCAGTTACGGCGGCGGGTCAGGCACAGATACGCAGTATTTT